A selection of T cell receptor beta chains follows, all from one sample in a study of patients and donors after allogeneic stem cell transplantation. TCRdb fed the RT-PCR reads into MiXCR, producing one record per CDR3 protein. The table shows tens of thousands of distinct CDR3 sequences, with roughly 43% occurring only once. Sequencing was performed on blood, either unsorted or a sorted T cell fraction (not recorded which). Receptors were obtained from a human donor who was either an allogeneic HSCT recipient or a stem cell or donor lymphocyte infusion donor (not recorded which). It is not recorded whose cells these are; they may come from a transplant donor. Each CDR3 is given with its conserved first and last residue. D genes are given only for firm matches. Clone size is not always given. Where it is, it says once, few, many or a class for expanded clones.

>TRBV12-3/TRBV12-4|NA|TRBJ2-1|NA
CASILGLASYNEQFF
TGTGCCAGCATCCTCGGACTTGCGTCCTACAATGAGCAGTTCTTC
>TRBV27|NA|TRBJ1-1|few
CASSFTGWGTEAFF
TGTGCCAGCAGTTTCACAGGTTGGGGAACTGAAGCTTTCTTT
>TRBV6-5|TRBD1|TRBJ1-4|few
CASSTFIPGQGLTTNEKLFF
TGTGCCAGCAGTACCTTTATTCCGGGACAGGGTCTTACAACTAATGAAAAACTGTTTTTT
>TRBV7-2|NA|TRBJ1-5|NA
CASSLLADTALHF
TGTGCCAGCAGCTTACTGGCGGACACGGCTTTGCATTTT
>TRBV9|TRBD2|TRBJ2-1|NA
CASSPFPSGRTYNEQFF
TGTGCCAGCAGCCCCTTCCCTAGCGGGAGGACCTACAATGAGCAGTTCTTC
>TRBV4-1|NA|TRBJ1-2|few
CASSHGPAYGYTF
TGCGCCAGCAGCCACGGACCAGCCTATGGCTACACCTTC
>TRBV30|NA|TRBJ1-5|NA
CAWSGQNNQPQHF
TGTGCCTGGAGTGGACAGAACAATCAGCCCCAGCATTTT
>TRBV27|TRBD1|TRBJ1-5|NA
CASSGQGADNQPQHF
TGTGCCAGCAGTGGACAGGGAGCAGACAATCAGCCCCAGCATTTT
>TRBV12-3/TRBV12-4|NA|TRBJ2-1|NA
CASRGGYEQFF
TGTGCCAGCAGGGGGGGCTATGAGCAGTTCTTC
>TRBV6-5|NA|TRBJ1-1|NA
CASSYHWEKREAFF
TGTGCCAGCAGTTACCATTGGGAGAAGCGTGAAGCTTTCTTT
>TRBV4-3|NA|TRBJ1-1|few
CASSQGRNTEAFF
TGCGCCAGCAGCCAAGGACGGAACACTGAAGCTTTCTTT
>TRBV3-1|NA|TRBJ2-3|NA
CASSLVRQSTDTQYF
TGTGCCAGCAGCCTCGTGAGACAGAGCACAGATACGCAGTATTTT
>TRBV28|NA|TRBJ1-2|NA
CASSLHRVDGYTF
TGTGCCAGCAGTTTACACAGGGTGGATGGCTACACCTTC
>TRBV28|NA|TRBJ2-7|NA
CASSSYQDLRGQYF
TGTGCCAGCAGTTCCTATCAGGACTTACGAGGGCAGTACTTC
>TRBV2|NA|TRBJ1-3|NA
CASSLRTAISGNTIYF
TGTGCCAGCAGCCTAAGGACGGCGATCTCTGGAAACACCATATATTTT
>TRBV29-1|NA|TRBJ2-3|NA
CSVLRQAQTDTQYF
TGCAGCGTTCTTCGACAGGCCCAAACAGATACGCAGTATTTT
>TRBV10-3|NA|TRBJ1-1|NA
CAARTLANTEAFF
TGTGCCGCGCGGACATTGGCGAACACTGAAGCTTTCTTT
>TRBV20-1|NA|TRBJ1-2|NA
CSASLGGPNYGYTF
TGCAGTGCTAGTCTGGGCGGGCCTAACTATGGCTACACCTTC
>TRBV4-2|NA|TRBJ1-1|NA
CASSQEARVGTEAFF
TGTGCCAGCAGCCAAGAGGCCAGGGTGGGCACTGAAGCTTTCTTT
>TRBV15|NA|TRBJ1-2|few
CATSVEGPAFGYGYTF
TGTGCCACCAGCGTCGAAGGCCCAGCCTTTGGCTATGGCTACACCTTC
>TRBV12-3/TRBV12-4|NA|TRBJ2-4|NA
CASSTPLSGEAKNIQYF
TGTGCCAGCAGCACCCCACTGAGCGGCGAAGCCAAAAACATTCAGTACTTC
>TRBV29-1|NA|TRBJ1-5|NA
CSVVPGGDQPQHF
TGCAGCGTTGTCCCCGGGGGAGATCAGCCCCAGCATTTT
>TRBV2|NA|TRBJ1-1|few
CASSVPGQGTEAFF
TGTGCCAGCAGTGTCCCTGGGCAGGGCACTGAAGCTTTCTTT
>TRBV29-1|TRBD1|TRBJ1-5|NA
CSAKQGAGNQPQHF
TGCAGCGCTAAACAGGGGGCGGGCAATCAGCCCCAGCATTTT
>TRBV3-1|NA|TRBJ1-2|NA
CASSQGGPRANYGYTF
TGTGCCAGCAGCCAAGGGGGGCCGAGGGCAAACTATGGCTACACCTTC
>TRBV4-2|NA|TRBJ2-4|NA
CASSPTGPERNIQYF
TGTGCCAGCAGCCCAACGGGGCCAGAGCGGAACATTCAGTACTTC
>TRBV5-8|TRBD1|TRBJ1-5|NA
CASSLLIRTGGADQPQHF
TGTGCCAGCAGCTTGTTAATACGGACAGGGGGCGCGGATCAGCCCCAGCATTTT
>TRBV4-2|TRBD1|TRBJ1-5|NA
CASSPGTGVNQPQHF
TGTGCCAGCAGCCCCGGGACAGGGGTCAATCAGCCCCAGCATTTT
>TRBV6-5|NA|TRBJ1-2|NA
CASSYGGRISEGYTF
TGTGCCAGCAGTTACGGGGGGCGGATATCTGAGGGCTACACCTTC
>TRBV10-3|NA|TRBJ1-5|NA
CAISERPSNQPQHF
TGTGCCATCAGTGAGAGGCCGAGTAATCAGCCCCAGCATTTT
>TRBV11-2|NA|TRBJ1-2|few
CASSFGSGYTF
TGTGCCAGCAGCTTTGGAAGTGGCTACACCTTC
>TRBV7-2|NA|TRBJ1-4|NA
CASSFAGTPRTNEKLFF
TGTGCCAGCAGCTTCGCCGGGACGCCCAGAACTAATGAAAAACTGTTTTTT
>TRBV12-3/TRBV12-4|NA|TRBJ1-1|few
CASAGTEAFF
TGTGCCAGCGCAGGAACTGAAGCTTTCTTT
>TRBV7-2|NA|TRBJ1-5|NA
CASSLYGGGQPQHF
TGTGCCAGCAGCTTATACGGGGGCGGGCAGCCCCAGCATTTT
>TRBV20-1|NA|TRBJ1-1|once
CSARDQPDLGTEAFF
TGCAGTGCTAGAGATCAACCCGATCTGGGCACTGAAGCTTTCTTT
>TRBV20-1|NA|TRBJ1-5|NA
CSATLGGLNQPQHF
TGCAGTGCTACCCTCGGGGGGTTGAATCAGCCCCAGCATTTT
>TRBV7-3|TRBD1|TRBJ1-1|NA
CASSKGTDHTEAFF
TGTGCCAGCAGCAAGGGGACAGACCACACTGAAGCTTTCTTT
>TRBV4-1|NA|TRBJ1-6|NA
CASSQAVPGRQHSPLHF
TGCGCCAGCAGCCAAGCGGTGCCCGGACGTCAACATTCACCCCTCCACTTT
>TRBV12-3/TRBV12-4|TRBD1|TRBJ1-5|few
CASSFGQGNNQPQHF
TGTGCCAGCAGTTTCGGACAGGGAAACAATCAGCCCCAGCATTTT
>TRBV14|TRBD1|TRBJ1-4|few
CANPGQGNEKLFF
TGTGCCAACCCGGGACAGGGTAATGAAAAACTGTTTTTT
>TRBV5-5|TRBD1|TRBJ1-1|few
CASSLPLTGANTEAFF
TGTGCCAGCAGCTTACCCTTGACAGGGGCGAACACTGAAGCTTTCTTT
>TRBV6-2/TRBV6-3|NA|TRBJ1-5|NA
CASRRNNQPQHF
TGTGCCAGCAGGCGAAACAATCAGCCCCAGCATTTT
>TRBV5-6|NA|TRBJ1-1|NA
CASSLGIRAVNTEAFF
TGTGCCAGCAGCTTGGGAATTAGGGCCGTGAACACTGAAGCTTTCTTT
>TRBV20-1|NA|TRBJ1-1|NA
CSGEGGSGTEAFF
TGCAGTGGAGAGGGGGGTTCGGGCACTGAAGCTTTCTTT
>TRBV4-1|TRBD2|TRBJ2-1|NA
CASSQEYGRARRQFF
TGCGCCAGCAGCCAAGAATACGGGAGGGCCAGGCGGCAGTTCTTC
>TRBV5-1|NA|TRBJ2-1|NA
CASSPDIRNNEQFF
TGCGCCAGCAGCCCGGACATCCGAAACAATGAGCAGTTCTTC
>TRBV12-3/TRBV12-4|NA|TRBJ1-5|few
CASSFTPAGQPQHF
TGTGCCAGCAGTTTCACCCCCGCGGGACAGCCCCAGCATTTT
>TRBV20-1|NA|TRBJ1-3|NA
CSARGERTGNTIYF
TGCAGTGCTAGAGGAGAGAGGACTGGAAACACCATATATTTT